The clone carrying this TCR beta chain was found once. Germline V gives CDR1 MDHEN, CDR2 SYDVKM. The germline V and J ends were trimmed by 7 bases and 3 bases, with 15 bases remaining between them. This CDR3 is 15 amino acids long. This specimen comes from a study of blood T cell repertoires in COVID-19. Study-wide context: Donors in the United States, Italy and Spain gave samples during acute or convalescent COVID-19. PBMCs, B-cell-depleted T cells, or T cells were the source of the cDNA or gDNA that made up the material.

Generated by immunoSEQ multiplex PCR, the TCRdb table keeps only in-frame clones and is missing some. This table has roughly 330,000 clones, 80% to 90% appearing once. The sequence derives from a woman aged 25-40 years who had recovered from COVID-19. Input material: PBMCs or T cells enriched from blood (not recorded which). The gene calls are TRBV28 and TRBJ2-2; tentatively, D is TRBD1 (5 bases). The CDR3 nucleotides read TGTGCCAGCATTCAAGGCAGGGTCGACACCGGGGAGCTGTTTTTT. Its protein product is CASIQGRVDTGELFF.